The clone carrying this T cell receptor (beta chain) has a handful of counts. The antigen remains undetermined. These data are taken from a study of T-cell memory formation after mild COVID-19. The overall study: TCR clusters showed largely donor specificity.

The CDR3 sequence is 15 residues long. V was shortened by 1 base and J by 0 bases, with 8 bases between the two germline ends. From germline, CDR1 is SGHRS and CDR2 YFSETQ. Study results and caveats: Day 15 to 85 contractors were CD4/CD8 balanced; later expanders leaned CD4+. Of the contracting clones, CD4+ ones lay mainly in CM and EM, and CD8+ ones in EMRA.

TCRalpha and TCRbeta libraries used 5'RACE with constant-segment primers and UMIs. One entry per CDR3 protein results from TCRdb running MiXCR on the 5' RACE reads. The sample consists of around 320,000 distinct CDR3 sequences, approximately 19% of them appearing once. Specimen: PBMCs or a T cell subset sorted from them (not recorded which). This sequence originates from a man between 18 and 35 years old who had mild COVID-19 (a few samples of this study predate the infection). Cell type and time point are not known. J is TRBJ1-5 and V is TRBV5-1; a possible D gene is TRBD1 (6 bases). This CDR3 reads CASSLTTGSNQPQHF. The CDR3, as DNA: TGCGCCAGCAGCTTGACGACAGGTAGCAATCAGCCCCAGCATTTT.